The present T cell receptor beta chain was sequenced within a study of blood T cell repertoires in COVID-19. Clones were read by immunoSEQ multiplex PCR, and TCRdb kept only the in-frame ones, dropping some. This sample has about 50,000 clones, with less than 85% found just once. V gave up 6 bases and J gave up 5 bases; unmatched junction bases: 13. CDR1 and CDR2 from the germline V gene are MNHEY and SVGAGI. This CDR3 has 15 amino acids. The origin of this receptor is a man in his 60s with acute or convalescent COVID-19. Specimen: peripheral blood. The chain combines TRBV6-5 with TRBJ2-7; 7 bases agree with TRBD1. The CDR3 sequence is CASRATGQPRDEQYF. The CDR3 nucleotides are TGTGCCAGCAGAGCTACGGGACAGCCCAGAGACGAGCAGTACTTC.